This entry lists 20 T cell receptor beta chains sequenced from one sample in a study of blood T cell repertoires in COVID-19. Generated by immunoSEQ multiplex PCR, the TCRdb table keeps only in-frame clones and is missing some. Of roughly 230,000 clones listed, roughly 91% are singletons. The sample consisted of PBMCs or T cells enriched from blood (not recorded which). These receptors came from a man younger than 40 in a cohort exposed to, infected with or recovered from COVID-19 (not recorded which).

The CDR3 reads CASSIVGGSRTEAFF. Written as DNA, the CDR3 is TGTGCCAGTAGTATAGTAGGGGGTAGTAGGACTGAAGCTTTCTTT. The rearrangement links TRBV19 to TRBJ1-1; tentatively, D is TRBD1 (6 bases). V was cut by 1 base and J by 5 bases, with 14 bases left in between. The CDR3 runs to 15 residues. Per the germline V gene, CDR1 is LNHDA and CDR2 is SQIVND (reference sequence). Combining the CDR3 with reference TRBV19 and TRBJ1-1 gives the whole variable domain DGGITQSPKYLFRKEGQNVTLSCEQNLNHDAMYWYRQDPGQGLRLIYYSQIVNDFQKGDIAEGYSVSREKKESFPLTVTSAQKNPTAFYLCASSIVGGSRTEAFFGQGTRLTVV.

This chain connects TRBV9 to TRBJ2-7; 7 bases match TRBD2. This CDR3 spans 14 amino acids. The germline V gene has CDR1 SGDLS and CDR2 YYNGEE. V gave up 5 bases and J gave up 0 bases; unmatched junction bases: 5. The CDR3 region has the DNA TGTGCCAGCAGTTTTCGGGACTACTCCTACGAGCAGTACTTC. This translates into CASSFRDYSYEQYF.

This chain connects TRBV7-9 to TRBJ2-1; 10 nucleotides align to TRBD2. Losses at the gene ends were 4 bases for V and 2 bases for J; bases not matched to a gene: 11. The germline V gene encodes CDR1 SEHNR and CDR2 FQNEAQ (reference sequence). The CDR3 contains 18 residues. This CDR3 is CASSSNDRSGRAYNEQFF. CDR3 coding DNA: TGTGCCAGCAGCTCAAACGATCGAAGCGGGAGGGCCTACAATGAGCAGTTCTTC.

This clone came up once. The chain employs TRBV5-1 and TRBJ2-7, with 8 bases matching TRBD1. Germline CDR1 reads SGHRS; CDR2 reads YFSETQ. The CDR3 covers 14 residues. V was clipped by 4 bases and J by 2 bases; unmatched bases: 5. The CDR3 DNA reads as TGCGCCAGCAGCCGGCGGACAGGGACCTACGAGCAGTACTTC. This gives the protein CASSRRTGTYEQYF.

The chain carries TRBV19 and TRBJ1-5, with a possible D match to TRBD1 (5 bases). In germline, CDR1 is LNHDA, CDR2 SQIVND (reference sequence). The CDR3 is 14 amino acids. V was clipped by 9 bases and J by 0 bases, with 12 bases between them. The CDR3, as DNA: TGTGCCAGCCTAACCGGGGGTAGCAATCAGCCCCAGCATTTT. It specifies CASLTGGSNQPQHF.

V gene TRBV7-2 combines with J gene TRBJ2-1; 7 nucleotides line up with TRBD2. The CDR3 extends over 15 amino acids. V was pared by 1 base and J by 6 bases, with 6 bases of the junction left unmatched. CDR1 and CDR2 (germline): SGHTA, FQGNSA. CDR3 bases: TGTGCCAGCAGCTTAGTCGGGGGGTCTGGCAATGAGCAGTTCTTC. It yields the protein CASSLVGGSGNEQFF.

The chain carries TRBV9 and TRBJ2-1, with a tentative D call TRBD1 (6 bases). Germline values: CDR1 SGDLS, CDR2 YYNGEE. The CDR3 length is 14 residues. V dropped 5 bases and J dropped 12 bases, with 21 bases sitting between them. Here the CDR3 reads CASSGGGANSPQFF. The CDR3 DNA reads TGTGCCAGCAGTGGGGGCGGAGCCAACAGTCCGCAGTTCTTC. The full variable domain, completed using reference TRBV9 and TRBJ2-1, is DSGVTQTPKHLITATGQRVTLRCSPRSGDLSVYWYQQSLDQGLQFLIQYYNGEERAKGNILERFSAQQFPDLHSELNLSSLELGDSALYFCASSGGGANSPQFFGPGTRLTVL.

This rearrangement joins TRBV4-2 to TRBJ1-1; 8 bases fit TRBD1. Germline values: CDR1 LGHNA, CDR2 YNFKEQ. The CDR3 runs 14 residues. The J segment lost 4 bases and the V segment lost 0 bases, leaving 1 base of the junction unmatched. The CDR3 is CASSQDTGGTEAFF. The CDR3 nucleotides read TGTGCCAGCAGCCAAGACACAGGGGGCACTGAAGCTTTCTTT.

This chain joins TRBV10-2 and TRBJ2-5; TRBD2 matches 11 bases. Germline CDR1 is WSHSY and CDR2 is SAAADI. The CDR3 consists of 15 residues. Trimming took 2 bases from V and 4 from J; bases not matched to a gene: 3. The DNA of the CDR3 is TGCGCCAGCAGTGAGGGACTAGCGGGCGTAGAGACCCAGTACTTC. It translates to CASSEGLAGVETQYF.

This chain joins TRBV7-2 and TRBJ2-5; 10 positions agree with TRBD2. Trimming at V came to 1 base and at J to 1 base, leaving 9 bases not matched to a gene. Germline loops: CDR1 SGHTA, CDR2 FQGNSA. The CDR3 contains 18 residues. The CDR3 spells CASSLVLGTSALQETQYF. The CDR3 coding sequence is TGTGCCAGCAGCTTAGTTCTTGGGACTAGCGCCCTCCAAGAGACCCAGTACTTC.

This clone occurred once. The chain recombines TRBV10-2 with TRBJ2-2; perhaps TRBD2 as D (5 bases). This CDR3 comprises 15 residues. CDR1 and CDR2 from the germline V gene are WSHSY and SAAADI. The V end lost 7 bases, the J end lost 4 bases, and 16 bases lay between the germline ends. CDR3: CASTPGKRSTGELFF. CDR3 in DNA: TGCGCCAGCACTCCGGGAAAAAGGTCCACCGGGGAGCTGTTTTTT.

The chain links TRBV19 to TRBJ1-5, with a weak D call TRBD1 (6 bases). CDR3 length: 14 amino acids. The ends were cut back, 6 bases at V and 3 bases at J, with 12 bases in the middle. Germline V gives CDR1 LNHDA, CDR2 SQIVND (reference sequence). CDR3 bases: TGTGCCAGTAGACAGACAGGTTTCAATCAGCCCCAGCATTTT. Protein: CASRQTGFNQPQHF.

The V call is TRBV4-1, the J call TRBJ1-1; TRBD1 might be the D (6 bases). CDR3 length: 15 residues. CDR1 MGHRA and CDR2 YSYEKL come from the germline V gene. Trimming left V 4 bases short and J 1 base short, with 13 bases between. The chain's CDR3 is CASSPHRVGNTEAFF. Here the CDR3 DNA reads TGCGCCAGCAGCCCCCACAGGGTAGGGAACACTGAAGCTTTCTTT.

V gene TRBV7-9 combines with J gene TRBJ1-1, with D unclear. In germline, CDR1 is SEHNR, CDR2 FQNEAQ (reference sequence). The ends were cut back, 5 bases at V and 4 bases at J, with 5 bases in the middle. The CDR3 is 11 residues long. The CDR3 region has the DNA TGTGCCAGCAGCCATTCCACTGAAGCTTTCTTT. This codes for CASSHSTEAFF. Using reference TRBV7-9 and TRBJ1-1 for the parts outside the CDR3, the full variable domain is DTGVSQNPRHKITKRGQNVTFRCDPISEHNRLYWYRQTLGQGPEFLTYFQNEAQLEKSRLLSDRFSAERPKGSFSTLEIQRTEQGDSAMYLCASSHSTEAFFGQGTRLTVV.

This sequence joins TRBV14 and TRBJ1-2; no definite D call. This CDR3 is 16 amino acids long. Trimming left V 1 base short and J 7 bases short, with 19 bases between. Per the germline V gene, CDR1 is SGHDN and CDR2 is FVKESK. This chain's CDR3 is CASSQVFGGSEGGYTF. Written as DNA, the CDR3 is TGTGCCAGCAGCCAAGTATTCGGCGGGTCGGAGGGTGGCTACACCTTC.

The rearrangement links TRBV19 to TRBJ1-5; D gene uncertain. This CDR3 has 14 amino acids. The V end lost 9 bases, the J end lost 2 bases, and 14 bases lay between the germline ends. Germline loops: CDR1 LNHDA, CDR2 SQIVND (reference sequence). The CDR3 reads CASRTARGNQPQHF. CDR3 bases: TGTGCCAGCCGCACAGCGAGGGGCAATCAGCCCCAGCATTTT.

The V call is TRBV11-1, the J call TRBJ2-7; D is possibly TRBD2 (6 bases). Germline values: CDR1 SGHAT, CDR2 FQDESV (reference sequence). This CDR3 has 14 amino acids. V lost 5 bases and J lost 5, with 16 bases in between. The CDR3 protein is CASSRTSIAHEQYF. The CDR3 coding sequence is TGTGCCAGCAGCCGTACTAGCATCGCCCACGAGCAGTACTTC.

The rearrangement uses TRBV7-9 and TRBJ1-1, with 7 nucleotides matching TRBD1. J lost 6 bases, V lost 5 bases, and 9 bases had no gene match. This CDR3 has 14 amino acids. Germline loops: CDR1 SEHNR, CDR2 FQNEAQ (reference sequence). CDR3 loop: CASSLRQGVAEAFF. CDR3 nucleotides: TGTGCCAGCAGCCTACGACAGGGCGTGGCTGAAGCTTTCTTT.

The genes are TRBV5-1 and TRBJ2-3, with a tentative D call TRBD2 (6 bases). The germline V and J ends were trimmed by 3 bases and 0 bases, with 8 bases remaining between them. The CDR3 totals 14 residues. CDR1 is SGHRS and CDR2 is YFSETQ in the germline V gene. CDR3 DNA sequence: TGCGCCAGCAGCTCGACTAGGAGCACAGATACGCAGTATTTT. Protein sequence: CASSSTRSTDTQYF.

The rearrangement joins TRBV4-1 to TRBJ2-5; 10 bases line up with TRBD2. The CDR3 is 18 amino acids. CDR1 and CDR2 (germline): MGHRA, YSYEKL. J lost 5 bases, V lost 5 bases, and 17 bases had no gene match. This CDR3 reads CASSAIERASGSGETQYF. The CDR3 coding sequence is TGCGCCAGCAGCGCCATAGAGAGGGCTAGCGGGAGTGGTGAGACCCAGTACTTC.